Sequencing of this T cell receptor (beta chain) was carried out in a study of metastatic and nonmetastatic thyroid tumors. Study as a whole: Malignant and benign thyroid patients had repertoires compared in peripheral blood and tumor or nodule tissue.

Trimming cost V 2 bases and J 6 bases, with 9 bases left between them. Germline CDR1 SGHDT, CDR2 YYEEEE. CDR3 length equals 13 residues. In the authors' workflow: Clinicopathological groups supplied CDR3 differences that were used to build a distant-metastasis classifier for papillary thyroid cancer. Through MiXCR, TCRdb re-clonotyped the PCR reads. TCRdb's processing, not the study's, gives the V and J calls here. The sample lists around 30,000 clones, 18% seen once, with 10% in the top ten. Many counts were recorded for this clone. Its antigen remains unknown. Not a single patient had been given any form of treatment at any point before undergoing thyroid surgery. Findings and caveats of the study: Malignant thyroid tumors reportedly exceeded benign nodules significantly in TCR beta diversity, with the difference appearing in blood and tumor.

The chain couples TRBV5-6 to TRBJ1-5; TRBD1 is a possible D gene (5 bases). This receptor was taken from a female donor with papillary thyroid cancer or a benign thyroid nodule (not recorded which). Some clones in this sample may be carry-over from other donors' samples. Sequenced input: blood. The CDR3 nucleotides read TGTGCCAGCAGCTTCTGGGGGGGTCAGCCCCAGCATTTT. Translating gives CASSFWGGQPQHF.